This T cell receptor beta chain was sequenced in a study of vaccination and CD4 T cells after COVID-19. Sample treatment: approximately 9-day PBMC culture with coronavirus spike peptide pools or control peptides (ViraFEST assay). As for this clonotype: The antigen is not known.

The Oncomine TCR Beta short-read assay sequenced DNA from cultured CD4+ T cells. Using its own MiXCR run on the PCR reads, TCRdb lists one record per CDR3 protein. The profile shows approximately 25,000 distinct CDR3 sequences, around three fifths of them singletons. Study-wide points: For convalescent patients, a median about 86% of reactive clones surfaced exclusively after vaccination. Convalescent patient numbers were relatively low, with no early post-infection timepoints.

V lost 4 bases, J lost 1 base, and 4 bases stayed unmatched. The CDR3 spans 14 residues. Germline assignment: CDR1 DFQATT and CDR2 SNEGSKA (reference sequence). Sequencing was carried out using CD4+ T cells from blood, cultured in vitro. V and J are TRBV20-1 and TRBJ1-1; 9 nucleotides agree with TRBD1. The origin of this receptor is a human donor who had recovered from COVID-19. As DNA, the CDR3 is TGCAGTGCTAACCCGGGACAGGGGAACACTGAAGCTTTCTTT. This gives the protein CSANPGQGNTEAFF.